This TCR beta chain appears in the sequencing data of a study of cytomegalovirus exposure and HLA in healthy donors (dated by TCRdb to 2015 to 2018). Broadly, across the study: According to a later analysis, one platform produced both the approximately 110 validation repertoires and the 666 repertoires of the first cohort. The study combined high-throughput TCR immunosequencing, statistical association of individual TCRs with disease status, and machine learning to predict cytomegalovirus infection status. The study aimed to test whether signatures of past pathogen exposure could be identified by cataloging public T cell receptors. In addition to the first cohort of hundreds of subjects, a separate validation cohort of 130 or so different subjects was used. The full study reports these points: Subsequent analysis determined that TCRs grouped into clusters in the first cohort also showed a tendency toward co-occurrence across the 90 to 150 validation repertoires, and 94% of cluster scores exceeded 0. In both the original and validation cohorts, the classifier was reported to diagnose cytomegalovirus status with high specificity and sensitivity. A total of 150 or so TCR beta chains were listed by the study as associated with cytomegalovirus. All 130 or so repertoires were used to score co-occurrence in the validation cohort in a later analysis, because that analysis had no HLA typing for the cohort. A few of the identified cytomegalovirus-associated TCR beta chains were confirmed in vitro to be specific for cytomegalovirus antigens. Most TCR sequences were seen in very few donors, while some public TCRs were found in many individuals. It was suggested by the authors that the approach could potentially be generalized to other disease states and immunological phenotypes.

The germline V gene (reference sequence) supplies CDR1 LNHDA and CDR2 SQIVND. V is reduced by 4 bases and J by 1 base, leaving a spacing of 16 bases between them. CDR3 length: 17 amino acids, cysteine to phenylalanine. Only the CDR3 DNA is retained, 51 bases long and in frame from the first base. Donors formed part of the validation cohort, which comprised 120 subjects and was distinct from the first cohort of several hundred subjects. Concerning this clone: It has no known antigen specificity. Per-base quality was not reported, and no clone a single base away is much larger than it.

The library was made by the immunoSEQ multiplex PCR assay. The study's processing was this. A statistical classification framework was built for diagnosing cytomegalovirus status from the catalog of TCR beta chain sequences. TCRdb took over this immuneACCESS table, retaining in-frame rearrangements with V and J assigned. Such tables are incomplete; in checked studies, under half of the missing clones stem from an unresolved V gene, and the remainder is unexplained. V and J calls and clone size are those listed in that table; D and trimming were worked out from the DNA. A total of 250,000 to 400,000 clones appear in this sample, approximately 85% of them only once. The leading ten clones occupy around 0.91% of the sample.

Input material: PBMCs. This receptor chain uses TRBV19 and TRBJ2-2, and TRBD1 may be the D gene, going by 6 matching bases. The receptor's source is a young man in good health and CMV-seronegative. The bases read TGTGCCAGTAGTAGCGGCAGGGGCGCAAGGAACACCGGGGAGCTGTTTTTT. Translation gives CASSSGRGARNTGELFF.